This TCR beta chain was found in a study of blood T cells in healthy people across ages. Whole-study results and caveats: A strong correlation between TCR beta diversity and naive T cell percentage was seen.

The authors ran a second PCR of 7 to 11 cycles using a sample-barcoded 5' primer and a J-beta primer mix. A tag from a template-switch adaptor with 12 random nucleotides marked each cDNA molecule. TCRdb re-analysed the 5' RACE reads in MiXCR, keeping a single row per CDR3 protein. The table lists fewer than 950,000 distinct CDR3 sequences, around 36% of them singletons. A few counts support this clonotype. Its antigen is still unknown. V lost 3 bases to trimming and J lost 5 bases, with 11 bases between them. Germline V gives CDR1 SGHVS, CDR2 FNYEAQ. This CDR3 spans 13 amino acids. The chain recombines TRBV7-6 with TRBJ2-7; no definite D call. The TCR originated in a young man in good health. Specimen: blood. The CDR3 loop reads CASSFLLSDEQYF. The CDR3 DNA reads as TGTGCCAGCAGCTTCCTCCTTTCTGACGAGCAGTACTTC.